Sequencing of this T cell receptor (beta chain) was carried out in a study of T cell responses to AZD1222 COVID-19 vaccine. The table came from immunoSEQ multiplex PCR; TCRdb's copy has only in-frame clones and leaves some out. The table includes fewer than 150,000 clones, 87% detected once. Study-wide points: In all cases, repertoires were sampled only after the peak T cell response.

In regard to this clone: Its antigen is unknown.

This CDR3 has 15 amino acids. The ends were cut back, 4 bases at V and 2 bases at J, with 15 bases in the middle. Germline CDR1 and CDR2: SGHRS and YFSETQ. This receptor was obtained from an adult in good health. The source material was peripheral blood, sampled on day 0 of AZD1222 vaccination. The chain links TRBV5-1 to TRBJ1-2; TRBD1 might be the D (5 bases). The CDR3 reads CASSNPLAGNYGYTF. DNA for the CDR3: TGCGCCAGCAGCAACCCCCTGGCAGGGAACTATGGCTACACCTTC.